These 25 T cell receptor beta chains originate from one sample sequenced in a study of blood T cell repertoires in COVID-19. Sequencing was performed with immunoSEQ multiplex PCR; in TCRdb, only in-frame clones are kept and a portion is missing. The sample yields 200,000 to 300,000 clones, around 84% seen once. The specimen was peripheral blood. The receptors shown here come from a man in his fifties or sixties with acute or convalescent COVID-19.

The count of this clone is one. The rearrangement joins TRBV10-3 to TRBJ2-1; D possibly corresponds to TRBD2 (5 bases). Trimming cost V 0 bases and J 2 bases, with 14 bases left between them. Germline values: CDR1 ENHRY, CDR2 SYGVKD. The CDR3 totals 17 residues. The CDR3 sequence: CAISESTRASTYNEQFF. For the CDR3, the DNA is TGTGCCATCAGTGAGTCGACTCGGGCTAGCACCTACAATGAGCAGTTCTTC.

The V and J genes are TRBV6-5 and TRBJ1-4; D unresolved. The V gene lost 4 bases and the J gene lost 7 bases, with 10 bases spanning the gap. Germline CDR1 is MNHEY and CDR2 is SVGAGI. CDR3 length: 13 residues. The CDR3 sequence is CASSLIRGEKLFF. The CDR3 bases are TGTGCCAGCAGTTTAATCCGGGGTGAAAAACTGTTTTTT.

V usage is TRBV5-6 and J usage is TRBJ1-2, with a possible D match to TRBD1 (6 bases). Germline CDR1 SGHDT, CDR2 YYEEEE. V was pared by 0 bases and J by 8 bases, with 14 bases between. The CDR3 consists of 14 residues. CDR3: CASSLAQGSEGYTF. Here the CDR3 DNA reads TGTGCCAGCAGCTTGGCACAGGGCTCGGAAGGCTACACCTTC.

The chain combines TRBV5-8 with TRBJ2-1, with D possibly being TRBD2 (5 bases). The CDR3 loop spans 12 amino acids. V lost 1 base and J 9 bases, leaving 8 bases between the germline ends. In germline, CDR1 is SGHTS, CDR2 YDEGEE. In DNA, the CDR3 is TGTGCCAGCAGCTTGATCGGGGTTGAGCAGTTCTTC. Residues: CASSLIGVEQFF.

This clone was found a few times. This chain connects TRBV4-2 to TRBJ1-3; possible D gene TRBD1, 6 bases. V shed 0 bases and J shed 6 bases, with 12 bases lying between them. CDR3 length equals 15 residues. Germline V gene lookup returns CDR1 LGHNA and CDR2 YNFKEQ. The CDR3 is CASSQDHRAINTIYF. CDR3 in DNA: TGTGCCAGCAGCCAAGATCACAGGGCAATAAACACCATATATTTT.

The DNA of the CDR3 is TGTGCCAGCAGGACCCCCCCCGGCGGCCATAATGAAAAACTGTTTTTT. Its protein product is CASRTPPGGHNEKLFF. The chain joins TRBV2 to TRBJ1-4; the D is unclear. Between the trimmed V and J ends, which lost 6 bases and 4 bases, there was a span of 18 bases. The germline CDR1 and CDR2 sequences are SNHLY and FYNNEI. The CDR3 runs to 16 residues. The full variable domain, in which reference TRBV2 and TRBJ1-4 provide the parts outside the CDR3, is EPEVTQTPSHQVTQMGQEVILRCVPISNHLYFYWYRQILGQKVEFLVSFYNNEISEKSEIFDDQFSVERPDGSNFTLKIRSTKLEDSAMYFCASRTPPGGHNEKLFFGSGTQLSVL.

The rearrangement links TRBV19 to TRBJ1-2; D call uncertain. With 5 bases removed from V and 3 bases from J, the gap between germline ends came to 13 bases. The germline gives CDR1 LNHDA, CDR2 SQIVND (reference sequence). The CDR3 length is 14 residues. The CDR3 DNA is TGTGCCAGTAGTTGGAGGGATAGTTACTATGGCTACACCTTC. It translates to CASSWRDSYYGYTF.

The chain couples TRBV28 to TRBJ2-1, with D perhaps TRBD2 (5 bases). The germline CDR1 and CDR2 sequences are MDHEN and SYDVKM. Deletions cut 7 bases from V and 1 base from J, with 14 bases between. The CDR3 is 15 residues long. CDR3 region: CASIGPPGSYNEQFF. The CDR3 nucleotides are TGTGCCAGCATTGGACCCCCGGGGTCCTACAATGAGCAGTTCTTC.

The genes are TRBV7-6 and TRBJ2-3; 7 nucleotides line up with TRBD2. Looked up from germline, CDR1 is SGHVS and CDR2 is FNYEAQ. V shed 0 bases, J shed 2 bases, and the junction held 8 bases outside the gene matches. This CDR3 comprises 17 residues. The DNA for the CDR3 is TGTGCCAGCAGCTTAGCCGCAGGGAGGGAGGACACAGATACGCAGTATTTT. Protein product: CASSLAAGREDTDTQYF.

The chain couples TRBV24-1 to TRBJ2-3; 11 bases line up with TRBD2. The CDR3 has 21 amino acids. Trimming removed 4 bases from V and 4 bases from J; junction bases left unmatched: 21. Looked up from germline, CDR1 is KGHDR and CDR2 is SFDVKD. This CDR3 is CATSDRTSGCHPPPRPDTQYF. Here the CDR3 DNA reads TGTGCCACCAGTGACCGGACTAGCGGGTGCCACCCCCCACCCAGACCAGATACGCAGTATTTT.

This chain joins TRBV29-1 and TRBJ2-2, with D possibly TRBD2 on 5 matching bases. Germline values: CDR1 SQVTM, CDR2 ANQGSEA. The CDR3 is 16 residues long. V was clipped by 2 bases and J by 7 bases, with 20 bases between them. The CDR3 DNA reads TGCAGCGTTGAAATAAGCGGAAGGCGGGTAGACGGGGAGCTGTTTTTT. This translates into CSVEISGRRVDGELFF.

The rearrangement joins TRBV5-1 to TRBJ1-1; D gene ambiguous. Trimming cost V 0 bases and J 1 base, with 7 bases left between them. CDR1 and CDR2 (germline): SGHRS, YFSETQ. CDR3 length: 14 amino acids. The CDR3 nucleotides read TGCGCCAGCAGCTTGGTACTAGGGAACACTGAAGCTTTCTTT. Its protein is CASSLVLGNTEAFF.

CDR3 region: CATSGQGFGEQFF. CDR3 DNA: TGTGCCACCTCGGGACAGGGTTTCGGTGAGCAGTTCTTC. The rearrangement uses TRBV7-2 and TRBJ2-1; 9 bases fit TRBD1. V shed 10 bases and J 9 bases; nucleotides not matched to a gene: 10. The CDR3 covers 13 residues. CDR1 and CDR2 (germline): SGHTA, FQGNSA.

The chain recombines TRBV2 with TRBJ2-5; 11 nucleotides match TRBD2. V gave up 4 bases and J gave up 1 base; unmatched junction bases: 5. This CDR3 spans 16 amino acids. Germline CDR1 SNHLY, CDR2 FYNNEI. The chain's CDR3 is CASSVRLAGTQETQYF. The CDR3 coding sequence is TGTGCCAGCAGTGTCCGACTAGCGGGGACCCAAGAGACCCAGTACTTC.

The V and J genes are TRBV11-2 and TRBJ2-5; TRBD2 aligns across 7 bases. This CDR3 region has 14 residues. Germline V gene lookup returns CDR1 SGHAT and CDR2 FQNNGV. With 5 bases clipped from V and 5 bases from J, the junction kept 8 bases outside the gene matches. Here the CDR3 DNA reads TGTGCCAGCAGCCCCTCAGGGAGGGGTGAGACCCAGTACTTC. As protein: CASSPSGRGETQYF.

The gene calls are TRBV24-1 and TRBJ2-5; D gene ambiguous. CDR1 KGHDR and CDR2 SFDVKD come from the germline V gene. This CDR3 contains 12 residues. The ends were cut back, 2 bases at V and 13 bases at J, with 13 bases in the middle. CDR3 amino acids: CATSDSDKPPYF. The CDR3 DNA is TGTGCCACCAGTGATTCCGACAAGCCCCCGTACTTC.

In DNA, the CDR3 is TGTGCCAGCAGTTTATCTCTCGGACAGGGCTACCACTTT. Translation gives CASSLSLGQGYHF. This chain joins TRBV27 and TRBJ1-6; 8 bases agree with TRBD1. The V gene's germline CDR1 is MNHEY and CDR2 SMNVEV (reference sequence). The V and J ends lost 0 bases and 18 bases, in that order; junction bases with no gene match: 7. CDR3 size: 13 residues.

J is TRBJ2-7 and V is TRBV6-1; D is unclear. Germline assignment: CDR1 MNHNS and CDR2 SASEGT. The CDR3 runs to 15 residues. The V and J ends lost 1 base and 0 bases respectively, with 10 bases between them. CDR3 in amino acids: CASSEDWSVSYEQYF. The CDR3 DNA reads TGTGCCAGCAGTGAAGATTGGAGCGTCTCCTACGAGCAGTACTTC.

The chain recombines TRBV28 with TRBJ1-2; perhaps TRBD1 as D (6 bases). Deletions cut 5 bases from V and 4 bases from J, with 17 bases between. CDR1 and CDR2 (germline): MDHEN, SYDVKM. The CDR3 spans 15 residues. The DNA of the CDR3 is TGTGCCAGCAGTCCCCAGGACAGCCCCGGCTATGGCTACACCTTC. Residues: CASSPQDSPGYGYTF.

V and J are TRBV18 and TRBJ2-5; no clear D gene. The CDR3 is 17 residues long. The germline gives CDR1 KGHSH, CDR2 LQKENI. The ends were cut back, 2 bases at V and 5 bases at J, with 21 bases in the middle. CDR3 DNA: TGTGCCAGCTCACCAGGTCGACAATTTGACCGGCACGAGACCCAGTACTTC. This codes for CASSPGRQFDRHETQYF.

The V gene is TRBV5-4, the J gene TRBJ2-2, with D possibly TRBD2 on 5 matching bases. Germline-derived CDR1 and CDR2 are SGHNT and YYREEE (reference sequence). This CDR3 has 14 amino acids. Trimming shortened V by 4 bases and J by 5 bases, and 12 bases separated the two germline ends. CDR3 bases: TGTGCCAGCAGCGCGGGCCTCTGGACCGGGGAGCTGTTTTTT. Protein sequence: CASSAGLWTGELFF.

The chain carries TRBV12-3 or TRBV12-4 and TRBJ2-1; no firm D call. V was shortened by 5 bases and J by 8 bases, with 10 bases between the two germline ends. The CDR3 extends over 12 amino acids. DNA for the CDR3: TGTGCCAGCAGTCCGGAGTCACATGAGCAGTTCTTC. It specifies CASSPESHEQFF.

This clone was observed a handful of times. V and J are TRBV4-2 and TRBJ1-2, with 8 bases that match TRBD1. Losses at the gene ends were 4 bases for V and 0 bases for J; bases not matched to a gene: 4. In germline, CDR1 is LGHNA, CDR2 YNFKEQ. This CDR3 is built from 15 residues. The CDR3 region is CASSLGQGANYGYTF. For the CDR3, the DNA is TGTGCCAGCAGCCTCGGACAGGGAGCTAACTATGGCTACACCTTC.

This clone has just one count. The rearrangement links TRBV3-1 (or the pseudogene TRBV3-2) to TRBJ2-7; D might be TRBD2 (5 bases). Trimming left V 6 bases short and J 2 bases short, with 17 bases between. Germline CDR1 and CDR2: LGHDT and YNNKEL (reference sequence). The CDR3 runs 15 residues. CDR3 coding DNA: TGTGCCAGCAGTACAACGGCGGGTGCAACCTACGAGCAGTACTTC. It specifies CASSTTAGATYEQYF.

The chain couples TRBV30 to TRBJ1-3, with D possibly being TRBD1 (6 bases). The CDR3 is made up of 16 amino acids. The germline gives CDR1 GTSNPN, CDR2 SVGIG (reference sequence). Deletions cut 0 bases from V and 0 bases from J, with 12 bases between. This CDR3 is CAWSVYHRASGNTIYF. The DNA of the CDR3 is TGTGCCTGGAGTGTATACCACAGGGCCTCTGGAAACACCATATATTTT.